A selection of T cell receptor beta chains follows, all from one sample in a study of blood T cell repertoires in COVID-19. Assay used: immunoSEQ multiplex PCR; TCRdb lists only in-frame clones, some missing. The sample holds roughly 250,000 clones, nearly 85% seen once. Input material: peripheral blood. These receptors were obtained from a human donor in a cohort sampled during active COVID-19. Each CDR3 is given with its conserved first and last residue. Fields, in order: V gene, D gene, J gene, clone size, CDR3 protein, CDR3 DNA. D genes are given only for firm matches. For some rows the clone size is stated as once, few or many, or as a class when expanded; others skip it.

>TRBV6-5|TRBD1|TRBJ1-6|NA
CASRQGDSPLHF
TGTGCCAGCAGACAGGGGGATTCACCCCTCCACTTT
>TRBV5-6|TRBD2|TRBJ2-1|NA
CASSLTSGSNNEQFF
TGTGCCAGCAGCCTTACTAGCGGGAGCAACAATGAGCAGTTCTTC
>TRBV9|TRBD1|TRBJ2-7|NA
CASSVGGQGVQYF
TGTGCCAGCAGCGTAGGGGGACAGGGAGTTCAGTACTTC
>TRBV28|TRBD1|TRBJ1-1|NA
CASSLNHHRGMAFF
TGTGCCAGCAGTTTAAATCATCACAGGGGAATGGCTTTCTTT
>TRBV29-1|TRBD2|TRBJ2-1|NA
CSVVGLAGVRNEQFF
TGCAGCGTTGTGGGTCTAGCGGGAGTTAGAAATGAGCAGTTCTTC
>TRBV28|NA|TRBJ1-5|NA
CASRSTVSNQPQHF
TGTGCCAGCAGGTCGACAGTAAGCAATCAGCCCCAGCATTTT
>TRBV9|TRBD1|TRBJ1-6|NA
CASSPRTGVNSPLHF
TGTGCCAGCAGCCCCCGGACAGGGGTTAATTCACCCCTCCACTTT
>TRBV4-3|TRBD1|TRBJ2-1|NA
CASSRRPGTGGLDEQFF
TGCGCCAGCAGCCGAAGACCCGGGACAGGGGGCCTGGATGAGCAGTTCTTC
>TRBV6-1|TRBD1|TRBJ2-7|NA
CASSERDRGRGEQYF
TGTGCCAGCAGTGAAAGGGACAGGGGACGGGGCGAGCAGTACTTC
>TRBV29-1|NA|TRBJ2-1|NA
CSVEGPGLHHSSYNEQFF
TGCAGCGTTGAAGGGCCGGGGTTACACCATAGCTCCTACAATGAGCAGTTCTTC
>TRBV4-3|NA|TRBJ1-4|few
CASSQDHGAVGEKLFF
TGCGCCAGCAGCCAAGACCATGGGGCGGTGGGTGAAAAACTGTTTTTT
>TRBV6-5|TRBD2|TRBJ2-3|NA
CASSPLASGTDTQYF
TGTGCCAGCAGCCCCTTGGCTAGCGGGACAGATACGCAGTATTTT
>TRBV5-4|TRBD2|TRBJ2-7|NA
CASTRLAAGEGYEQYF
TGTGCCAGCACCAGACTAGCGGCGGGTGAAGGGTACGAGCAGTACTTC
>TRBV7-8|TRBD2|TRBJ2-7|NA
CASSLATSGSYEQYF
TGTGCCAGCAGCTTAGCGACTAGCGGCTCCTACGAGCAGTACTTC
>TRBV5-4|NA|TRBJ1-1|NA
CASSPQGNTEAFF
TGTGCCAGCAGTCCCCAGGGGAACACTGAAGCTTTCTTT
>TRBV7-9|TRBD1|TRBJ1-2|NA
CASSHGQGGAYGYTF
TGTGCCAGCAGCCACGGACAGGGGGGAGCCTATGGCTACACCTTC
>TRBV4-1|TRBD2|TRBJ2-3|NA
CASSPILLAGEGDTQYF
TGCGCCAGCAGCCCAATTCTACTAGCGGGAGAGGGAGATACGCAGTATTTT
>TRBV9|TRBD1|TRBJ2-6|few
CASSQPGQGGISGANVLTF
TGTGCCAGCAGCCAACCAGGACAGGGGGGAATCTCTGGGGCCAACGTCCTGACTTTC
>TRBV27|TRBD1|TRBJ2-5|NA
CASSIGTGVGETQYF
TGTGCCAGCAGTATTGGGACAGGGGTGGGAGAGACCCAGTACTTC
>TRBV6-6|TRBD1|TRBJ1-2|NA
CASSYNPTGGYYGYTF
TGTGCCAGCAGTTACAACCCGACAGGGGGCTACTATGGCTACACCTTC
>TRBV11-1|TRBD1|TRBJ2-2|NA
CASSNVQGPTGELFF
TGTGCCAGCAGCAACGTACAGGGGCCCACCGGGGAGCTGTTTTTT
>TRBV4-1|TRBD2|TRBJ2-1|NA
CASSQDLGSSGFNEQFF
TGCGCCAGCAGCCAAGATCTTGGGAGTAGCGGGTTCAATGAGCAGTTCTTC
>TRBV4-3|NA|TRBJ2-6|NA
CASSPRHSGANVLTF
TGCGCCAGCAGCCCCCGACACTCCGGGGCCAACGTCCTGACTTTC
>TRBV4-3|TRBD1|TRBJ1-5|NA
CASSQDPSTGGLPSNQPQHF
TGCGCCAGCAGCCAAGATCCGTCGACAGGGGGCCTCCCGAGCAATCAGCCCCAGCATTTT
>TRBV6-5|NA|TRBJ2-1|NA
CASSPRYHNEQFF
TGTGCCAGCAGCCCGAGGTACCACAATGAGCAGTTCTTC
>TRBV19|NA|TRBJ1-6|once
CATSTAAGVLNSPLHF
TGTGCCACCTCAACCGCGGCAGGGGTTTTGAATTCACCCCTCCACTTT
>TRBV4-1|NA|TRBJ1-1|once
CASSQIQWTANTEAFF
TGCGCCAGCAGCCAAATACAATGGACAGCTAACACTGAAGCTTTCTTT
>TRBV5-5|TRBD2|TRBJ2-7|NA
CASSSHLAGGPRNEQYF
TGTGCCAGCAGCTCCCACTTAGCGGGAGGGCCTAGAAACGAGCAGTACTTC
>TRBV7-9|TRBD1|TRBJ2-3|NA
CASSPDRGGSTDTQYF
TGTGCCAGCAGTCCAGACAGGGGGGGATCCACAGATACGCAGTATTTT
>TRBV24-1|NA|TRBJ1-1|NA
CATSDSVTGNTEAFF
TGTGCCACCAGTGATTCGGTGACAGGGAACACTGAAGCTTTCTTT
>TRBV6-2/TRBV6-3|TRBD1|TRBJ1-1|NA
CASSYPTGSANTEAFF
TGTGCCAGCAGTTACCCGACAGGGTCGGCGAACACTGAAGCTTTCTTT
>TRBV29-1|NA|TRBJ1-2|once
CSEEVVESSYGYTF
TGCAGCGAAGAGGTAGTAGAATCATCCTATGGCTACACCTTC
>TRBV5-8|NA|TRBJ1-6|NA
CASSLEGQANSPLHF
TGTGCCAGCAGCTTGGAGGGACAAGCTAATTCACCCCTCCACTTT
>TRBV29-1|NA|TRBJ1-2|NA
CSVDQGYYGYTF
TGCAGCGTTGACCAGGGGTACTATGGCTACACCTTC
>TRBV27|TRBD1|TRBJ1-2|NA
CASSKRQGTGYTF
TGTGCCAGCAGTAAAAGACAGGGGACGGGCTACACCTTC
>TRBV6-5|TRBD1|TRBJ2-1|NA
CASTTWGTGENEQFF
TGTGCCAGCACCACATGGGGGACAGGGGAGAATGAGCAGTTCTTC
>TRBV2|TRBD1|TRBJ2-7|NA
CASGQTGASYEQYF
TGTGCCAGCGGTCAGACAGGGGCGTCCTACGAGCAGTACTTC
>TRBV9|TRBD2|TRBJ2-3|few
CASSARAPLTGGPTDTQYF
TGTGCCAGCAGCGCCCGAGCCCCCTTAACGGGAGGGCCGACAGATACGCAGTATTTT
>TRBV19|NA|TRBJ1-1|NA
CASSPGTPNTEAFF
TGTGCCAGTAGTCCCGGGACACCAAACACTGAAGCTTTCTTT
>TRBV25-1|NA|TRBJ1-2|NA
CASSAWLHGYTF
TGTGCCAGCAGTGCCTGGCTCCACGGCTACACCTTC
>TRBV18|TRBD1|TRBJ2-7|NA
CASSKTGTGLYEQYF
TGTGCCAGCTCAAAAACCGGGACAGGGTTGTACGAGCAGTACTTC
>TRBV6-1|NA|TRBJ2-1|NA
CASSGLTGSSYNEQFF
TGTGCCAGCAGTGGCCTAACAGGGAGCTCCTACAATGAGCAGTTCTTC